The next 7 T cell receptor beta chains were all read from a single sample in a study of T cell responses to AZD1222 COVID-19 vaccine. Sequencing used immunoSEQ multiplex PCR; TCRdb keeps in-frame clones, though not all of them. The table has about 57,000 clones, around 86% seen once. This material consisted of peripheral blood, taken on day 0 of AZD1222 vaccination. The origin of the receptors is an adult in good health.

The chain couples TRBV30 to TRBJ1-2, with a weak D call TRBD1 (6 bases). Trimming removed 0 bases from V and 6 bases from J, with 11 bases in between. CDR3 size: 13 residues. CDR1 is GTSNPN and CDR2 is SVGIG in the germline V gene (reference sequence). The CDR3: CAWSVGGTDGYTF. The CDR3 DNA reads TGTGCCTGGAGTGTAGGGGGGACGGATGGCTACACCTTC.

The V call is TRBV9, the J call TRBJ1-1; D ambiguous. Germline CDR1 and CDR2: SGDLS and YYNGEE. This CDR3 has 15 residues. Trimming shortened V by 0 bases and J by 11 bases, and 20 bases separated the two germline ends. For the CDR3, the DNA is TGTGCCAGCAGCGTAGGAGCAGACGCCAGACCGAGGGCTTTCTTT. Translation: CASSVGADARPRAFF. Filled out from reference TRBV9 and TRBJ1-1, the complete variable domain reads DSGVTQTPKHLITATGQRVTLRCSPRSGDLSVYWYQQSLDQGLQFLIQYYNGEERAKGNILERFSAQQFPDLHSELNLSSLELGDSALYFCASSVGADARPRAFFGQGTRLTVV.

The chain employs TRBV6-5 and TRBJ1-3; 9 positions match TRBD1. CDR1 is MNHEY and CDR2 is SVGAGI in the germline V gene. The V segment lost 6 bases and the J segment 5 bases; nucleotides outside the gene matches: 5. CDR3 length: 14 amino acids. This chain's CDR3 is CASSGTGFRNTIYF. For the CDR3, the DNA is TGTGCCAGCAGCGGGACAGGGTTTCGAAACACCATATATTTT.

This chain links TRBV11-2 with TRBJ2-2; D perhaps matches TRBD2 (7 bases). The CDR3 is 17 amino acids. Trimming cost V 1 base and J 4 bases, with 16 bases left between them. The germline CDR1 and CDR2 sequences are SGHAT and FQNNGV. The CDR3 bases are TGTGCCAGCAGCTTAGTCGGGGGGCAGTTATTCACCGGGGAGCTGTTTTTT. This translates into CASSLVGGQLFTGELFF.

The chain joins TRBV3-1 (or the pseudogene TRBV3-2) to TRBJ1-1, with D perhaps matching TRBD1 (6 bases). This CDR3 has 13 residues. The V end lost 4 bases, the J end lost 7 bases, and 13 bases lay between the germline ends. Germline lookup yields CDR1 LGHDT and CDR2 YNNKEL (reference sequence). In DNA, the CDR3 is TGTGCCAGCAGCCTGGGGAGGGGGGGTGAAGCTTTCTTT. Its protein product is CASSLGRGGEAFF.

This sequence joins TRBV29-1 and TRBJ2-7; 10 nucleotides match TRBD1. V shed 4 bases, J shed 4 bases, and the junction held 7 bases outside the gene matches. The CDR3 contains 14 residues. The germline gives CDR1 SQVTM, CDR2 ANQGSEA. DNA of the CDR3: TGCAGCGTTGTACTTGGGACAGGGGTTTACGAGCAGTACTTC. Translated: CSVVLGTGVYEQYF.

The CDR3 here is CASSSFRSSGNTIYF. In DNA, the CDR3 is TGTGCCAGCAGTTCTTTCCGGAGCTCTGGAAACACCATATATTTT. This chain uses TRBV6-5 with TRBJ1-3; D is uncertain. This CDR3 is 15 amino acids long. Germline loops: CDR1 MNHEY, CDR2 SVGAGI. V shed 4 bases and J shed 0 bases, with 10 bases lying between them.